Presented here are 12 T cell receptor beta chains from one specimen sequenced in a study of cytomegalovirus exposure and HLA in healthy donors. PCR was performed using 60 Vbeta and 13 Jbeta primers. Sequencing was performed with immunoSEQ multiplex PCR; in TCRdb, only in-frame clones are kept and a portion is missing. Of 150,000 to 200,000 clones in the sample, approximately 80% were seen once. Sequencing was performed on PBMCs. The receptors here all came from a woman in her forties in good health and CMV-seropositive.

The chain uses TRBV9 and TRBJ1-3; D ambiguous. Germline V gene lookup returns CDR1 SGDLS and CDR2 YYNGEE. CDR3 size: 13 residues. V gave up 1 base and J gave up 4 bases, with 6 bases separating them. CDR3 DNA sequence: TGTGCCAGCAGCGTAAACACCGGAAACACCATATATTTT. Amino acid sequence: CASSVNTGNTIYF.

This clone was recorded once. The chain couples TRBV5-1 to TRBJ2-1; 13 positions agree with TRBD2. This CDR3 is 17 amino acids long. CDR1 and CDR2 (germline): SGHRS, YFSETQ. Trimming removed 4 bases from V and 8 bases from J; junction bases left unmatched: 12. DNA for the CDR3: TGCGCCAGCAGCCCTGGCCTAGGACTAGCGGGAGAGTATGAGCAGTTCTTC. Protein: CASSPGLGLAGEYEQFF.

In DNA, the CDR3 is TGTGCCAGCAGTTTTACAGCCAACACTGAAGCTTTCTTT. This gives the protein CASSFTANTEAFF. The V gene is TRBV28, the J gene TRBJ1-1; D uncertain. Germline loops: CDR1 MDHEN, CDR2 SYDVKM. CDR3 length: 13 residues. V dropped 3 bases and J dropped 2 bases, with 7 bases sitting between them.

The chain uses TRBV2 and TRBJ2-5; TRBD1 matches at 8 bases. Germline loops: CDR1 SNHLY, CDR2 FYNNEI. The trim removed 6 bases at V and 1 base at J, leaving 7 bases unmatched. This CDR3 is 15 amino acids long. CDR3: CASRGGQGSQETQYF. CDR3 nucleotide sequence: TGTGCCAGCAGGGGCGGACAGGGTAGCCAAGAGACCCAGTACTTC.

The V and J genes are TRBV10-2 and TRBJ1-5; 7 bases align to TRBD1. The CDR3 spans 13 residues. The V gene end was trimmed by 7 bases and the J gene end by 6 bases; junction bases not matched to a gene: 6. Germline V gives CDR1 WSHSY, CDR2 SAAADI. In DNA form, the CDR3 reads TGCGCCAGCACCCCGACAGGGACTCAGCCCCAGCATTTT. Protein product: CASTPTGTQPQHF.

The chain carries TRBV2 and TRBJ1-3, with 9 bases lining up with TRBD1. The V gene end was trimmed by 5 bases and the J gene end by 1 base; junction bases not matched to a gene: 3. The CDR3 consists of 15 residues. From germline, CDR1 is SNHLY and CDR2 FYNNEI. The CDR3 region is CASSRQGGSGNTIYF. The CDR3 region has the DNA TGTGCCAGCAGTCGACAGGGGGGGTCTGGAAACACCATATATTTT.

V usage is TRBV5-5 and J usage is TRBJ2-2; D is unclear. The CDR3 has 13 residues. Germline CDR1 reads SGHKS; CDR2 reads YYEKEE (reference sequence). Trimming shortened V by 3 bases and J by 4 bases, and 7 bases separated the two germline ends. CDR3 loop: CASSSSATGELFF. CDR3 nucleotides: TGTGCCAGCAGCTCCAGTGCCACCGGGGAGCTGTTTTTT.

This sequence joins TRBV6-5 and TRBJ1-5, with unresolved D. Between the trimmed V and J ends, which lost 5 bases and 4 bases, there was a span of 12 bases. This CDR3 spans 14 amino acids. Germline V gene sequence: CDR1 MNHEY, CDR2 SVGAGI. CDR3 bases: TGTGCCAGCAGTGATAATTTCGGGAATCAGCCCCAGCATTTT. It is translated as CASSDNFGNQPQHF.

This clone was observed a few times. The chain is built from TRBV5-4 and TRBJ2-6, with a tentative D call TRBD2 (5 bases). CDR1 is SGHNT, CDR2 YYREEE, per germline (reference sequence). Trimming took 2 bases from V and 2 from J, leaving 8 bases between them. This CDR3 region has 15 residues. CDR3 nucleotides: TGTGCCAGCAGCTTTATGAGGGCTGGGGCCAACGTCCTGACTTTC. Translating it yields CASSFMRAGANVLTF.

V gene TRBV2 combines with J gene TRBJ2-5; D may be TRBD2 (6 bases). The J call may be faulty, since TRBJ2-7 better matches the DNA end. Germline assignment: CDR1 SNHLY and CDR2 FYNNEI. The CDR3 sequence is 13 residues long. DNA of the CDR3: TGTGCCAGCATGAATAGGCGGGACGACGAGCAGTACTTC. Translated: CASMNRRDDEQYF.

The chain has TRBV5-6 and TRBJ2-7, with D maybe TRBD2 (5 bases). This CDR3 contains 14 residues. The germline CDR1 and CDR2 sequences are SGHDT and YYEEEE. With 1 base removed from V and 0 bases from J, the gap between germline ends came to 8 bases. CDR3 residues: CASSLLGSSYEQYF. Here the CDR3 DNA reads TGTGCCAGCAGCTTGCTGGGGAGCTCCTACGAGCAGTACTTC.

The J gene is TRBJ2-1, the V gene TRBV19, with D tentatively TRBD2 (5 bases). V was clipped by 1 base and J by 6 bases, with 10 bases between them. CDR1 is LNHDA and CDR2 is SQIVND in the germline V gene (reference sequence). This CDR3 is 14 amino acids long. Written as DNA, the CDR3 is TGTGCCAGTAGTATAGCTGGGAGAGGCAATGAGCAGTTCTTC. Protein: CASSIAGRGNEQFF.